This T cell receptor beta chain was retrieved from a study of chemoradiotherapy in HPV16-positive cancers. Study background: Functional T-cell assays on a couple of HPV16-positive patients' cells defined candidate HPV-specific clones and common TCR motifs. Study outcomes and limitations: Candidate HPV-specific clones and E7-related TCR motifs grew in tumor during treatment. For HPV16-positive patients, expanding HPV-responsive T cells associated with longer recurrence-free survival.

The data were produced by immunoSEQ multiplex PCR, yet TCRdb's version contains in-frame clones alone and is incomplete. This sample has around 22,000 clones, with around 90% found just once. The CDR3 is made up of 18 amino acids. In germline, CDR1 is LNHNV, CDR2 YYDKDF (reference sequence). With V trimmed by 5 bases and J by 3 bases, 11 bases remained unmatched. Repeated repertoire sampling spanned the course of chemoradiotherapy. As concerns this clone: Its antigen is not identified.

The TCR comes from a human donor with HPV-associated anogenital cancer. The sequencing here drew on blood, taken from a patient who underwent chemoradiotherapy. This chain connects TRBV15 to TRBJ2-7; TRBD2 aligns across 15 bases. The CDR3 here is CATSEWGLAGGRGYEQYF. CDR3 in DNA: TGTGCCACCAGCGAGTGGGGACTAGCGGGAGGCCGGGGCTACGAGCAGTACTTC.